This record looks at one T cell receptor beta chain sequence and its context. The CDR3 is 14 residues long. V lost 2 bases, J lost 2 bases, and 10 bases lay in between. Germline loops: CDR1 SGHNT, CDR2 YYREEE (reference sequence). The source of the sample is a study of T cell clonotyping in hematopoietic cell transplantation. As for time point: recipient sample about 28 days before transplant, after cytoreduction. Recipient blood drawn about 28 days pretransplant and days 30, 100, 180 after. TCRdb's copy holds only in-frame clones and misses some; the assay was immunoSEQ multiplex PCR. The data show about 36,000 clones, with 85% to 95% seen just once and about 1.5% held by the top ten.

This sequence originates from a man between 35 and 55 years old with chronic myeloid leukemia. Some clones in this sample may be carry-over from other donors' samples. Sequenced material: peripheral blood mononuclear cells, taken before stem cell transplant. The chain has TRBV5-4 and TRBJ2-5; D not certain. The CDR3 region is CASSLSVGQETQYF. CDR3 nucleotide sequence: TGTGCCAGCAGCTTATCGGTGGGGCAAGAGACCCAGTACTTC.